Listed here are 26 T cell receptor beta chains from one sample, sequenced in a study of T cell repertoires in cytomegalovirus infection. TCRdb re-called the reads with MiXCR, one entry per CDR3 protein. The sample yields a few hundred thousand distinct CDR3 sequences, around 9.5% seen once. Sequences were obtained from PBMCs. Receptors originate from a human donor in good health (CMV status not recorded). Some clones in this sample may be carry-over from other donors' samples.

The CDR3 region is CASSPAPGSQEFF. CDR3 in DNA: TGTGCCAGCAGCCCAGCACCGGGGAGCCAGGAGTTCTTC. This chain connects TRBV7-2 to TRBJ2-1; D possibly corresponds to TRBD2 (5 bases). Germline V gene sequence: CDR1 SGHTA, CDR2 FQGNSA. Trimming pared 5 bases from V and 14 bases from J, leaving 19 bases between. The CDR3 covers 13 residues. Full variable domain (missing parts from reference TRBV7-2 and TRBJ2-1): GAGVSQSPSNKVTEKGKDVELRCDPISGHTALYWYRQSLGQGLEFLIYFQGNSAPDKSGLPSDRFSAERTGGSVSTLTIQRTQQEDSAVYLCASSPAPGSQEFFGPGTRLTVL.

This clonotype was recorded a few times. The chain recombines TRBV20-1 with TRBJ1-5, with D perhaps TRBD1 (6 bases). Per the germline V gene, CDR1 is DFQATT and CDR2 is SNEGSKA (reference sequence). This CDR3 region has 17 residues. Trimming stripped 0 bases from V and 0 bases from J, with 15 bases between. CDR3: CSARDGGGDYSNQPQHF. The CDR3, as DNA: TGCAGTGCTAGAGATGGGGGCGGAGATTATAGCAATCAGCCCCAGCATTTT.

The chain couples TRBV7-3 to TRBJ2-2; TRBD2 agrees at 13 bases. This CDR3 region has 17 residues. CDR1 and CDR2 (germline): SGHTA, FQGTGA. V lost 5 bases to trimming and J lost 6 bases; unmatched junction nucleotides: 9. CDR3 bases: TGTGCCAGCAGCCGGACTAGCGGGAGTATCGGAGCCGGGGAGCTGTTTTTT. Amino acids: CASSRTSGSIGAGELFF.

Many counts were recorded for this clonotype. The chain joins TRBV12-3 or TRBV12-4 to TRBJ1-6, with D perhaps matching TRBD1 (6 bases). V lost 5 bases and J lost 10, with 12 bases in between. The CDR3 spans 13 residues. The CDR3 DNA is TGTGCCAGCAGTCTTTGGACAGTATCACCCCTCCACTTT. The encoded protein is CASSLWTVSPLHF.

This clonotype was recorded at least ten times. The genes are TRBV14 and TRBJ2-5; the D gene is possibly TRBD2 (6 bases). Germline CDR1 is SGHDN and CDR2 is FVKESK. This CDR3 region has 15 residues. V was shortened by 4 bases and J by 2 bases, with 14 bases between the two germline ends. The CDR3 is CASSPFQGGQETQYF. CDR3 in DNA: TGTGCCAGCAGCCCGTTCCAGGGAGGTCAAGAGACCCAGTACTTC.

V is TRBV7-2 and J is TRBJ2-2; TRBD1 is a possible D gene (6 bases). V was pared by 5 bases and J by 0 bases, with 22 bases between. This CDR3 is built from 19 residues. Germline CDR1 reads SGHTA; CDR2 reads FQGNSA. The CDR3 DNA follows: TGTGCCAGCAGCACTCCGAGTGGGGGCGAGCGCCCGAACACCGGGGAGCTGTTTTTT. Protein product: CASSTPSGGERPNTGELFF.

This clonotype was observed many times. This chain joins TRBV5-4 and TRBJ2-3, with D uncertain. The CDR3 has 14 residues. The germline V gene has CDR1 SGHNT and CDR2 YYREEE (reference sequence). The V gene lost 3 bases and the J gene lost 6 bases, with 14 bases spanning the gap. This CDR3 reads CASSSGYARDTQYF. Here the CDR3 DNA reads TGTGCCAGCAGCTCCGGATACGCTAGGGATACGCAGTATTTT. The full variable domain, rest sourced from reference TRBV5-4 and TRBJ2-3, is ETGVTQSPTHLIKTRGQQVTLRCSSQSGHNTVSWYQQALGQGPQFIFQYYREEENGRGNFPPRFSGLQFPNYSSELNVNALELDDSALYLCASSSGYARDTQYFGPGTRLTVL.

A few counts support this clonotype. V usage is TRBV18 and J usage is TRBJ2-6, with 14 positions matching TRBD2. After removal of 5 bases from V and 2 bases from J, the junction contained 8 bases not matched to a gene. Germline V gene lookup returns CDR1 KGHSH and CDR2 LQKENI. CDR3 length: 19 residues. The DNA of the CDR3 is TGTGCCAGCTCATCGACTGGGACTAGCGGGAGCGCTGGGGCCAACGTCCTGACTTTC. This sequence encodes CASSSTGTSGSAGANVLTF.

This clonotype occurred many times. This rearrangement joins TRBV7-2 to TRBJ2-7; D gene uncertain. V dropped 2 bases and J dropped 0 bases, with 8 bases sitting between them. The V gene's germline CDR1 is SGHTA and CDR2 FQGNSA. The CDR3 consists of 14 residues. The CDR3: CASSLNVGSYEQYF. The CDR3 DNA reads as TGTGCCAGCAGCTTAAATGTTGGCTCCTACGAGCAGTACTTC.

This clonotype was detected ten times or more. This sequence joins TRBV7-2 and TRBJ2-2; no firm D call. Germline assignment: CDR1 SGHTA and CDR2 FQGNSA. Trimming took 2 bases from V and 6 from J, leaving 10 bases between them. This CDR3 region has 14 residues. CDR3 protein: CASSLLMLPGELFF. In nucleotides, the CDR3 is TGTGCCAGCAGCTTATTGATGTTACCCGGGGAGCTGTTTTTT.

This clonotype showed up many times. This chain uses TRBV7-2 with TRBJ1-4; maybe TRBD1 (5 bases). The CDR3 loop spans 14 amino acids. Germline V gene sequence: CDR1 SGHTA, CDR2 FQGNSA. V shed 3 bases and J shed 4 bases, with 9 bases lying between them. CDR3 sequence reads: CASSLWQGNEKLFF. The CDR3 bases are TGTGCCAGCAGCTTGTGGCAGGGTAATGAAAAACTGTTTTTT.

The table lists this clonotype with many counts. J is TRBJ2-1 and V is TRBV7-2; 10 nucleotides align to TRBD2. From germline, CDR1 is SGHTA and CDR2 FQGNSA. The CDR3 is made up of 19 amino acids. Germline trimming cut 2 bases from V and 6 bases from J; bases unmatched to any gene: 16. The CDR3 is CASSLRSGGVAIKANEQFF. CDR3 DNA sequence: TGTGCCAGCAGCTTACGGAGCGGGGGGGTAGCGATAAAGGCCAATGAGCAGTTCTTC.

Only a few counts were recorded for this clonotype. The V and J genes are TRBV6-2 or TRBV6-3 and TRBJ1-2; D uncertain. V lost 4 bases, J lost 6 bases, and 18 bases lay in between. This CDR3 has 15 amino acids. CDR1 MNHEY and CDR2 SVGEGT come from the germline V gene. CDR3 residues: CASSSRIIALHGYTF. The CDR3 coding sequence is TGTGCCAGCAGTTCCCGGATTATTGCCCTTCATGGCTACACCTTC.

This clonotype has ten or more counts. DNA for the CDR3: TGCAGTGCTTTAAACGTTCCGAACACTGAAGCTTTCTTT. It translates to CSALNVPNTEAFF. The rearrangement links TRBV20-1 to TRBJ1-1, with D unresolved. The CDR3 spans 13 residues. With 5 bases removed from V and 1 base from J, the gap between germline ends came to 11 bases. Germline V gives CDR1 DFQATT, CDR2 SNEGSKA (reference sequence).

In this sample, this clonotype turned up a few times. V and J are TRBV7-9 and TRBJ1-1, with 8 nucleotides matching TRBD1. This CDR3 contains 14 residues. CDR1 and CDR2 (germline): SEHNR, FQNEAQ (reference sequence). The V gene end was trimmed by 4 bases and the J gene end by 4 bases; junction bases not matched to a gene: 5. The CDR3 nucleotides are TGTGCCAGCAGCTCCCAGGGGGCGCGCACTGAAGCTTTCTTT. Its translation is CASSSQGARTEAFF. Variable domain in full (rest from reference TRBV7-9 and TRBJ1-1): DTGVSQNPRHKITKRGQNVTFRCDPISEHNRLYWYRQTLGQGPEFLTYFQNEAQLEKSRLLSDRFSAERPKGSFSTLEIQRTEQGDSAMYLCASSSQGARTEAFFGQGTRLTVV.

In its sample, this clonotype was seen a few times. The genes are TRBV6-8 and TRBJ2-1; 11 nucleotides match TRBD2. The junction had 12 bases not matched to a gene; V was cut back by 4 bases and J by 10 bases. Germline-derived CDR1 and CDR2 are MNHGY and SAAAGT. The CDR3 is made up of 16 amino acids. This CDR3 reads CASSSPISGGAGEQFF. DNA for the CDR3: TGTGCCAGCAGTTCGCCCATTAGCGGGGGGGCCGGCGAGCAGTTCTTC.

This clonotype was observed at least ten times. The chain employs TRBV7-2 and TRBJ1-4; no firm D call. The CDR3 loop spans 14 amino acids. Germline lookup yields CDR1 SGHTA and CDR2 FQGNSA. The ends were cut back, 1 base at V and 8 bases at J, with 11 bases in the middle. CDR3 sequence reads: CASSLEWLSEKLFF. The DNA for the CDR3 is TGTGCCAGCAGCTTAGAATGGCTCTCCGAAAAACTGTTTTTT.

The chain is built from TRBV24-1 and TRBJ2-1; TRBD1 aligns across 11 bases. Germline CDR1 reads KGHDR; CDR2 reads SFDVKD. V dropped 2 bases and J dropped 4; count of bases not matched to a gene: 9. The CDR3 extends over 18 amino acids. CDR3 DNA sequence: TGTGCCACCAGTGATTCCCCCGGACAGGGGGCGAAATACAATGAGCAGTTCTTC. It yields the protein CATSDSPGQGAKYNEQFF.

This clonotype was seen more than once but under ten times. The J gene is TRBJ2-1, the V gene TRBV5-4; no reliable D call. The CDR3 is 14 residues long. Deletions cut 4 bases from V and 7 bases from J, with 15 bases between. CDR1 is SGHNT, CDR2 YYREEE, per germline (reference sequence). This CDR3 is CASSLSIGTNEQFF. CDR3 bases: TGTGCCAGCAGCCTGTCGATTGGCACGAATGAGCAGTTCTTC.

The J gene is TRBJ1-1, the V gene TRBV6-5, with TRBD1 as a possible D gene (6 bases). CDR1 and CDR2 (germline): MNHEY, SVGAGI. CDR3 size: 14 residues. Trimming pared 8 bases from V and 1 base from J, leaving 14 bases between. The CDR3 region is CASGQGPENTEAFF. CDR3 nucleotide sequence: TGTGCCAGCGGGCAGGGGCCGGAGAACACTGAAGCTTTCTTT.

This clonotype was seen more than once but under ten times. The chain recombines TRBV7-2 with TRBJ2-3, with 7 bases identical to TRBD1. V dropped 1 base and J dropped 1; count of bases not matched to a gene: 5. The CDR3 runs to 16 residues. Germline V gene data show CDR1 as SGHTA and CDR2 as FQGNSA. As DNA, the CDR3 is TGTGCCAGCAGCTTAGGACAGGGATGGGGCACAGATACGCAGTATTTT. The encoded protein is CASSLGQGWGTDTQYF.

The V and J genes are TRBV27 and TRBJ1-6; 8 bases line up with TRBD1. CDR1 and CDR2 (germline): MNHEY, SMNVEV (reference sequence). The junction had 5 bases not matched to a gene; V was cut back by 6 bases and J by 7 bases. The CDR3 length is 14 residues. In DNA, the CDR3 is TGTGCCAGCAGGACAGGGGACCTGAATTCACCCCTCCACTTT. This codes for CASRTGDLNSPLHF.

The chain joins TRBV13 to TRBJ2-1; 8 positions agree with TRBD2. V shed 6 bases and J 4 bases; nucleotides not matched to a gene: 17. This CDR3 spans 18 amino acids. Germline lookup yields CDR1 PRHDT and CDR2 FYEKMQ (reference sequence). CDR3 loop: CASSYRQAGGRFYNEQFF. CDR3 coding DNA: TGTGCCAGCAGTTATCGTCAGGCGGGCGGGAGGTTTTACAATGAGCAGTTCTTC.

The rearrangement links TRBV5-1 to TRBJ1-6; D gene ambiguous. The CDR3 has 12 residues. V was trimmed by 4 bases and J by 10 bases, leaving 9 bases between them. The germline V gene encodes CDR1 SGHRS and CDR2 YFSETQ. CDR3 protein: CASSAQGSPLHF. CDR3 sequence (DNA): TGCGCCAGCAGCGCCCAAGGATCACCCCTCCACTTT.

The J gene is TRBJ2-2, the V gene TRBV29-1; 8 bases are shared with TRBD1. Germline CDR1 and CDR2: SQVTM and ANQGSEA. V gave up 6 bases and J gave up 1 base; unmatched junction bases: 4. The CDR3 has 14 amino acids. CDR3 sequence reads: CSVRDRRNTGELFF. CDR3 bases: TGCAGCGTCCGGGACAGGAGGAACACCGGGGAGCTGTTTTTT.

This clonotype was picked up a small number of times. The V call is TRBV6-2 or TRBV6-3, the J call TRBJ1-2; 8 positions agree with TRBD1. This CDR3 has 15 residues. The junction had 12 bases not matched to a gene; V was cut back by 6 bases and J by 6 bases. Per the germline V gene, CDR1 is MNHEY and CDR2 is SVGEGT. The CDR3 sequence is CASSTHPTGVNGYTF. The CDR3 DNA sequence: TGTGCCAGCAGCACACACCCGACAGGGGTGAATGGCTACACCTTC.